This entry features one T cell receptor (beta chain) sequence. Patients from Seattle were sampled longitudinally, starting during active infection. The source of the sample is a study of blood T cell repertoires in COVID-19. Study-wide context: The United States, Italy and Spain supplied acute and convalescent COVID-19 samples. PBMCs, B-cell-depleted T cells, or T cells provided the cDNA or gDNA that made up the material.

Clones were read by immunoSEQ multiplex PCR, and TCRdb kept only the in-frame ones, dropping some. The table includes roughly 130,000 clones, roughly 83% detected once. The CDR3 runs 14 residues. Germline CDR1 is SGHTA and CDR2 is FQGNSA. The ends were cut back, 1 base at V and 2 bases at J, with 8 bases in the middle. V is TRBV7-2 and J is TRBJ1-1; maybe TRBD1 (5 bases). Sequences were obtained from peripheral blood. This receptor was obtained from a woman aged 70-85 years with COVID-19, enrolled during active disease. CDR3 sequence (DNA): TGTGCCAGCAGCTTAGGGGGGGGAAACACTGAAGCTTTCTTT. It encodes CASSLGGGNTEAFF. Full variable domain (rest looked up from reference TRBV7-2 and TRBJ1-1): GAGVSQSPSNKVTEKGKDVELRCDPISGHTALYWYRQSLGQGLEFLIYFQGNSAPDKSGLPSDRFSAERTGGSVSTLTIQRTQQEDSAVYLCASSLGGGNTEAFFGQGTRLTVV.